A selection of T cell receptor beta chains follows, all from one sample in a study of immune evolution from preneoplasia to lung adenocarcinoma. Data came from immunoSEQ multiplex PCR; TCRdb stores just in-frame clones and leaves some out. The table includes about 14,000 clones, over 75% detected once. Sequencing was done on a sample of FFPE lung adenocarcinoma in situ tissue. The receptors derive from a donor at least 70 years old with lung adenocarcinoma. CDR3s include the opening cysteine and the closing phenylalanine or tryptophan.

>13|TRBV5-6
CASSLGLNYGYTF
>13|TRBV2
CASSEPPGQPQHF
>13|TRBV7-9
CASSLLDNTEAFF
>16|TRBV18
CASSLRLRGTNNEQFF
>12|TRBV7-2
CASSRGNQPQHF
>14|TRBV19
CASRQDRINQPQHF
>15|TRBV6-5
CASSYSDWGDTEAFF
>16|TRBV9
CASSVTLRGNTDTQYF
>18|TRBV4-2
CASSRGLAGATTTGELFF
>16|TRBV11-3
CASSLGGGQNTGELFF
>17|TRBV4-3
CASSQLSYDPDNYGYTF
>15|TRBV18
CASSPWEASIEKLFF
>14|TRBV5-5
CASSFSMVADTQYF
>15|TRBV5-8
CASSIGTGSTDTQYF
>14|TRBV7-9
CASSSAGGADTQYF
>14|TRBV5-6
CASSAPGGREKLFF
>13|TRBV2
CASFTDSGNTIYF
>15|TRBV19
CASSMGDVSGNTIYF
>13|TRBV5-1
CASKARGPGGYTF
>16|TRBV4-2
CASSQDISGQGKEQYF